Following are 6 T cell receptor beta chains from one sample sequenced in a study of control samples from healthy donors and cancer patients. Libraries were prepared by immunoSEQ multiplex PCR; TCRdb keeps only in-frame clonotypes and omits some of them. Seen here are about 130,000 clones, around nine tenths observed once, and the top ten hold 5.5% to 7%. Material for sequencing was blood. The receptors were gathered from a man aged 18 to 29 in good health.

The genes are TRBV5-4 and TRBJ1-1; possibly TRBD1 for D (6 bases). V shed 0 bases and J shed 4 bases, with 13 bases lying between them. Per the germline V gene, CDR1 is SGHNT and CDR2 is YYREEE (reference sequence). The CDR3 length is 15 residues. This CDR3 is CASSLAGQGFTEAFF. In nucleotides, the CDR3 is TGTGCCAGCAGCTTGGCTGGGCAGGGGTTCACTGAAGCTTTCTTT.

V is TRBV5-6 and J is TRBJ1-2; possible D gene TRBD1, 5 bases. The CDR3 covers 10 residues. Germline V CDR1 and CDR2: SGHDT, YYEEEE. CDR3 DNA: TGTAGCAGGGCGGAGGCTGGCTACACCTTC. Translating it yields CSRAEAGYTF. The variable domain in full, completed from reference TRBV5-6 and TRBJ1-2, reads DAGVTQSPTHLIKTRGQQVTLRCSPKSGHDTVSWYQQALGQGPQFIFQYYEEEERQRGNFPDRFSGHQFPNYSSELNVNALLLGDSALYLCSRAEAGYTFGSGTRLTVV.

CDR3 amino acids: CASSLDPTEAFF. In DNA form, the CDR3 reads TGTGCCAGCTCCCTAGACCCCACTGAAGCTTTCTTT. The chain combines TRBV18 with TRBJ1-1; no firm D call. V lost 6 bases to trimming and J lost 4 bases, with 9 bases between them. This CDR3 contains 12 residues. The germline V gene has CDR1 KGHSH and CDR2 LQKENI.

The chain uses TRBV7-9 and TRBJ1-1, with 10 positions matching TRBD1. CDR1 and CDR2 from the germline V gene are SEHNR and FQNEAQ (reference sequence). V lost 5 bases, J lost 5 bases, and 5 bases stayed unmatched. The CDR3 consists of 14 residues. Written as DNA, the CDR3 is TGTGCCAGCAGCGGGGACAGGGGAGGGACTGAAGCTTTCTTT. Translation: CASSGDRGGTEAFF.

The chain recombines TRBV7-2 with TRBJ2-5; D is perhaps TRBD2 (6 bases). Trimming stripped 1 base from V and 1 base from J, with 10 bases between. The CDR3 length is 15 residues. Germline CDR1 and CDR2: SGHTA and FQGNSA. The CDR3 DNA reads TGTGCCAGCAGCTTAGAGGGGACTTCCCAAGAGACCCAGTACTTC. Protein product: CASSLEGTSQETQYF.

This clone is a singleton in its sample. V usage is TRBV12-3 or TRBV12-4 and J usage is TRBJ2-7, with D perhaps given as TRBD1 or TRBD2 (6 bases each). This CDR3 is 13 amino acids long. V gave up 8 bases and J gave up 11 bases, with 22 bases separating them. CDR3 sequence reads: CASGWYSRGPKYF. CDR3 nucleotides: TGTGCCAGCGGTTGGTACTCTCGGGGGCCAAAGTACTTC.